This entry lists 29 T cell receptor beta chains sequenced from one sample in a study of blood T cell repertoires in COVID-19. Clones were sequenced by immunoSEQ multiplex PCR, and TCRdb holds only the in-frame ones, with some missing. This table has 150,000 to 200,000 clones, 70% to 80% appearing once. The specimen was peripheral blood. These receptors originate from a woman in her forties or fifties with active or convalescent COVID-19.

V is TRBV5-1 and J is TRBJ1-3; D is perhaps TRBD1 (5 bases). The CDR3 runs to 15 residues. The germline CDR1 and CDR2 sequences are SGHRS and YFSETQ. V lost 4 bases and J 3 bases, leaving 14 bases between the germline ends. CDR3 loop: CASSQSTENGNTIYF. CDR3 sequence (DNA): TGCGCCAGCAGCCAATCGACAGAGAATGGAAACACCATATATTTT.

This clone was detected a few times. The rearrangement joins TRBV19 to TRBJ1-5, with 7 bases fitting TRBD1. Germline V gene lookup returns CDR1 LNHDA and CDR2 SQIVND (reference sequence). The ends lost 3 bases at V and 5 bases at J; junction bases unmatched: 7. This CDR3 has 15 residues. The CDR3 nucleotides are TGTGCCAGTAGTATCGGACAGGTTCGAGATCAGCCCCAGCATTTT. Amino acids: CASSIGQVRDQPQHF.

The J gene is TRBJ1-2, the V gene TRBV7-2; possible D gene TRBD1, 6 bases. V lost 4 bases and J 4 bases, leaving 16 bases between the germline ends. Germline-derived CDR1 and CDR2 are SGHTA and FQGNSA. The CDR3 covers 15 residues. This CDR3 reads CASSSTGFPRYGYTF. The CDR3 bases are TGTGCCAGCAGCTCCACAGGGTTTCCACGCTATGGCTACACCTTC.

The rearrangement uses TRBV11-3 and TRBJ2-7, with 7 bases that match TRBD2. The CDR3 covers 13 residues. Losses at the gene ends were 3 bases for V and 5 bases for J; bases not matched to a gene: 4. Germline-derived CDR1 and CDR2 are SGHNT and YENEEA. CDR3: CASSFGGSDEQYF. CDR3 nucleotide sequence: TGTGCCAGCAGCTTCGGCGGGAGCGACGAGCAGTACTTC.

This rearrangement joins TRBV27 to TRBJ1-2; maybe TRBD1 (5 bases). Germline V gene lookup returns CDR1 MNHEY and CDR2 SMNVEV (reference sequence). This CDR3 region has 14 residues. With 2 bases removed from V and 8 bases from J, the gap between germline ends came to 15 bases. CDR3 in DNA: TGTGCCAGCAGTTTAAGGGGAGGGGAGGGGGGCTACACCTTC. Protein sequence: CASSLRGGEGGYTF.

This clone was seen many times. In DNA form, the CDR3 reads TGTGCCAGCAGTGAGGACTTTCAGTATCTTCCAGCTTTCTTT. It yields the protein CASSEDFQYLPAFF. The chain recombines TRBV6-4 with TRBJ1-1; D remains ambiguous. Trimming took off 3 bases at V and 10 bases at J, with 18 bases between the two ends. The CDR3 length is 14 residues. Germline V gene lookup returns CDR1 MRHNA and CDR2 SNTAGT.

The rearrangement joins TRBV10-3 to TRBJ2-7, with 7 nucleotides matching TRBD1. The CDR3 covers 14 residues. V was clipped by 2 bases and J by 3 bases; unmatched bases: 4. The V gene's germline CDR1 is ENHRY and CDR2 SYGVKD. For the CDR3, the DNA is TGTGCCATCAGTGAGGGACAGGACGACTACGAGCAGTACTTC. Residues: CAISEGQDDYEQYF.

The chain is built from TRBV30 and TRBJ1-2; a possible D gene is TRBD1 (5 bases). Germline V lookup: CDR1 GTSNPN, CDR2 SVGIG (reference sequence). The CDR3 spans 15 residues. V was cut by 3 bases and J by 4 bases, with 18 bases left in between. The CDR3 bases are TGTGCCTGGAGGGGCGGGACGGCAGACTTCTATGGCTACACCTTC. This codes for CAWRGGTADFYGYTF.

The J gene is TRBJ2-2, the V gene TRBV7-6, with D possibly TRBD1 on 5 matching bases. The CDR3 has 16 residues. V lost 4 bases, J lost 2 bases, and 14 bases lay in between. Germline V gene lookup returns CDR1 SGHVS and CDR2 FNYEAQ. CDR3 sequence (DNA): TGTGCCAGCAGCTCTTCCCCGACAGCCAACACCGGGGAGCTGTTTTTT. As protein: CASSSSPTANTGELFF. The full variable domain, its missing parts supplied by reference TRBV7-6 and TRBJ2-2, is GAGVSQSPRYKVTKRGQDVALRCDPISGHVSLYWYRQALGQGPEFLTYFNYEAQQDKSGLPNDRFSAERPEGSISTLTIQRTEQRDSAMYRCASSSSPTANTGELFFGEGSRLTVL.

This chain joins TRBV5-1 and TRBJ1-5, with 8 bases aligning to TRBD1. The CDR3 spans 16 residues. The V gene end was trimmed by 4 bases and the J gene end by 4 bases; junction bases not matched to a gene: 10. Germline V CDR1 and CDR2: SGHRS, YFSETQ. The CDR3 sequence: CASSPDPGTGNQPQHF. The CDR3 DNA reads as TGCGCCAGCAGCCCGGACCCCGGGACAGGAAATCAGCCCCAGCATTTT.

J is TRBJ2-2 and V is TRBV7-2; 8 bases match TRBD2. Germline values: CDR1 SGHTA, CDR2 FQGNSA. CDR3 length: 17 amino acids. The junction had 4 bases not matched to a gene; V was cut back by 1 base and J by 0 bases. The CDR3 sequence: CASSLVGGGTNTGELFF. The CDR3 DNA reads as TGTGCCAGCAGCTTAGTAGGCGGGGGGACGAACACCGGGGAGCTGTTTTTT. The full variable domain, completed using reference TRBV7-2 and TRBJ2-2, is GAGVSQSPSNKVTEKGKDVELRCDPISGHTALYWYRQSLGQGLEFLIYFQGNSAPDKSGLPSDRFSAERTGGSVSTLTIQRTQQEDSAVYLCASSLVGGGTNTGELFFGEGSRLTVL.

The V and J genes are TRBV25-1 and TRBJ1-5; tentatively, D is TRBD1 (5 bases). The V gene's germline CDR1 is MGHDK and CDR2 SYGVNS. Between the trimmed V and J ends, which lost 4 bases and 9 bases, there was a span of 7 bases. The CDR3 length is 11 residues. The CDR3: CASSAGGPQHF. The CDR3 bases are TGTGCCAGCAGTGCCGGGGGGCCCCAGCATTTT.

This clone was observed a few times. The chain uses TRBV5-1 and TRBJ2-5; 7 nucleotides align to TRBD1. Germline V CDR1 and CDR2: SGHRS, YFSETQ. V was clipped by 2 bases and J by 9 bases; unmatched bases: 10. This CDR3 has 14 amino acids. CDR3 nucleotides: TGCGCCAGCAGCTTTTCCGGGACAGATTCACCCCAGTACTTC. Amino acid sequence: CASSFSGTDSPQYF. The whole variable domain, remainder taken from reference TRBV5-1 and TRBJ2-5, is KAGVTQTPRYLIKTRGQQVTLSCSPISGHRSVSWYQQTPGQGLQFLFEYFSETQRNKGNFPGRFSGRQFSNSRSEMNVSTLELGDSALYLCASSFSGTDSPQYFGPGTRLLVL.

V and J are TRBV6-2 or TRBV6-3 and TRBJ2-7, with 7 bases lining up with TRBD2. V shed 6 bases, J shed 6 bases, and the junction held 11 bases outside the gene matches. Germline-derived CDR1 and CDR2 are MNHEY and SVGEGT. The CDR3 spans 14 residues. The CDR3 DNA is TGTGCCAGCAGCCCAGCGGGGATAGGGTCCGAGCAGTACTTC. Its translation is CASSPAGIGSEQYF.

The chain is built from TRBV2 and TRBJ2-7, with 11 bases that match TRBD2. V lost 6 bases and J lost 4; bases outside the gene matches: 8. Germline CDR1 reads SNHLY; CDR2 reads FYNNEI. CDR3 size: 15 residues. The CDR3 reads CASRATSGIPYEQYF. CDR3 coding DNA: TGTGCCAGCAGGGCGACTAGCGGGATCCCTTACGAGCAGTACTTC. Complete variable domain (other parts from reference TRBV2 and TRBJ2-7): EPEVTQTPSHQVTQMGQEVILRCVPISNHLYFYWYRQILGQKVEFLVSFYNNEISEKSEIFDDQFSVERPDGSNFTLKIRSTKLEDSAMYFCASRATSGIPYEQYFGPGTRLTVT.

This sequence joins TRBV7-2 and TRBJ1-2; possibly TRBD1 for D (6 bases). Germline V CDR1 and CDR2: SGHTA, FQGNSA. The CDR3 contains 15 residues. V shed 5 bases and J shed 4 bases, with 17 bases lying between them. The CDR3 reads CASSPTRQALYGYTF. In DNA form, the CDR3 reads TGTGCCAGCAGCCCCACCCGACAGGCTCTCTATGGCTACACCTTC.

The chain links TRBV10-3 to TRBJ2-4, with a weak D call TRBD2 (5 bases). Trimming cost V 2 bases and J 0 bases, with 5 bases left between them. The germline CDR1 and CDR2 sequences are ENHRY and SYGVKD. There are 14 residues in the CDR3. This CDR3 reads CAISEEGAKNIQYF. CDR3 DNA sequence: TGTGCCATCAGTGAGGAGGGAGCCAAAAACATTCAGTACTTC.

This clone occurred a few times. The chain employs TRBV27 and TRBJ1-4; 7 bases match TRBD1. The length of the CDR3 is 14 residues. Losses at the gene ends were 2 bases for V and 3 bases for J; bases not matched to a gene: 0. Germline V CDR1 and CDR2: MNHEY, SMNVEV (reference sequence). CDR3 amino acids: CASSLQGANEKLFF. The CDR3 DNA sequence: TGTGCCAGCAGTTTACAGGGGGCTAATGAAAAACTGTTTTTT.

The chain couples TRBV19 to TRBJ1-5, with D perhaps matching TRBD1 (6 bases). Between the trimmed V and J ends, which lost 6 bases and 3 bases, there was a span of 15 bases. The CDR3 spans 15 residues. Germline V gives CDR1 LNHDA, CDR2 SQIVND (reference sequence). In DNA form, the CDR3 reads TGTGCCAGTAGGCGCCGGGGGGCCGACAATCAGCCCCAGCATTTT. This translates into CASRRRGADNQPQHF.

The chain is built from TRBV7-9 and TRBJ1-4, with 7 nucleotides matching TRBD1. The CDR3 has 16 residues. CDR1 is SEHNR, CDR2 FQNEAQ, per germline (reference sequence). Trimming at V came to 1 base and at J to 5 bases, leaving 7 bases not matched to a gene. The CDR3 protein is CASSLGTGTENEKLFF. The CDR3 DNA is TGTGCCAGCAGCTTAGGAACCGGGACAGAGAATGAAAAACTGTTTTTT.

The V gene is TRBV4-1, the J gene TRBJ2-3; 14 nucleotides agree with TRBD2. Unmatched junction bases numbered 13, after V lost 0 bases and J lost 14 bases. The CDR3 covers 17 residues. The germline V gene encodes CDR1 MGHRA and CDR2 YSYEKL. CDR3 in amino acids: CASSQDSGTSGRGRTYF. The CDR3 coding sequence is TGCGCCAGCAGCCAAGATAGTGGGACTAGCGGGAGAGGACGCACGTATTTT.

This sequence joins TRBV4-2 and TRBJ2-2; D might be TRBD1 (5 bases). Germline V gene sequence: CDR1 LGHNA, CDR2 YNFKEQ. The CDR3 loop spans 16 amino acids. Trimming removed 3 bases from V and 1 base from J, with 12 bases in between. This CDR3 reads CASSQEPDRNTGELFF. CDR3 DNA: TGTGCCAGCAGCCAGGAACCTGACAGGAACACCGGGGAGCTGTTTTTT.

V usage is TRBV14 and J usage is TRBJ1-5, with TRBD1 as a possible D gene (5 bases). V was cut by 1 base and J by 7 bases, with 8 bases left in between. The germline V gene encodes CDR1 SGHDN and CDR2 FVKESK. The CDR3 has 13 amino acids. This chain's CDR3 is CASSQAWGQPQHF. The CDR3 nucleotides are TGTGCCAGCAGCCAAGCGTGGGGCCAGCCCCAGCATTTT.

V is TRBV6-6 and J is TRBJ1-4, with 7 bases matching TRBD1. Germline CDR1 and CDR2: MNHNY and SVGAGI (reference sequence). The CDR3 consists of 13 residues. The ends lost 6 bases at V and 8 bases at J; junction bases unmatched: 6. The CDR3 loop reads CASSTGVFEKLFF. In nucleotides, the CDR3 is TGTGCCAGCAGCACAGGGGTTTTCGAAAAACTGTTTTTT.

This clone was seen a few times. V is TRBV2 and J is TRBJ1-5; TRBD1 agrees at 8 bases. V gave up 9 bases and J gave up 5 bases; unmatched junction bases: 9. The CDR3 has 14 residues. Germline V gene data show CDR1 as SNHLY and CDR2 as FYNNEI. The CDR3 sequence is CASTTGGFYQPQHF. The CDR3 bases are TGTGCCAGTACAACAGGGGGGTTCTATCAGCCCCAGCATTTT.

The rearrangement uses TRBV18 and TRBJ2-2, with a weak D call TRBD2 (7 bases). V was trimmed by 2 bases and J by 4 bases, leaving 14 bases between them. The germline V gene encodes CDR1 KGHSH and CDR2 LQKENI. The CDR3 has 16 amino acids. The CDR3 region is CASSPKRDTLTGELFF. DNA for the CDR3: TGTGCCAGCTCACCAAAGCGGGACACGCTCACCGGGGAGCTGTTTTTT.

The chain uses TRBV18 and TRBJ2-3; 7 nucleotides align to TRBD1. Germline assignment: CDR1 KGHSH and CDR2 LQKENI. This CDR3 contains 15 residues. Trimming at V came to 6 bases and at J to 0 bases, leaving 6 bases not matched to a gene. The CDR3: CASSSDRASTDTQYF. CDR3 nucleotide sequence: TGTGCCAGCTCTTCCGACAGGGCTAGCACAGATACGCAGTATTTT.

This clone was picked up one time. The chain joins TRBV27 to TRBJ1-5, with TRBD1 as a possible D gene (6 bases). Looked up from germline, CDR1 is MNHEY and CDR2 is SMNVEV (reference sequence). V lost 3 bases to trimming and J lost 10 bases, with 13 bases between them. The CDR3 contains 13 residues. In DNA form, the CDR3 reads TGTGCCAGCAGTTTCACAGGGCTTGGCCCCCAGCATTTT. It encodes CASSFTGLGPQHF.

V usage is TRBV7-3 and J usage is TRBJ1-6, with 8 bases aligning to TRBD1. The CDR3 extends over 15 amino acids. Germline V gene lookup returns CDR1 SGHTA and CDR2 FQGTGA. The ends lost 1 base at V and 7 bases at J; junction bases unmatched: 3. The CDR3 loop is CASSLSGQGNSPLHF. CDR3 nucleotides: TGTGCCAGCAGCTTAAGTGGACAGGGAAATTCACCCCTCCACTTT.